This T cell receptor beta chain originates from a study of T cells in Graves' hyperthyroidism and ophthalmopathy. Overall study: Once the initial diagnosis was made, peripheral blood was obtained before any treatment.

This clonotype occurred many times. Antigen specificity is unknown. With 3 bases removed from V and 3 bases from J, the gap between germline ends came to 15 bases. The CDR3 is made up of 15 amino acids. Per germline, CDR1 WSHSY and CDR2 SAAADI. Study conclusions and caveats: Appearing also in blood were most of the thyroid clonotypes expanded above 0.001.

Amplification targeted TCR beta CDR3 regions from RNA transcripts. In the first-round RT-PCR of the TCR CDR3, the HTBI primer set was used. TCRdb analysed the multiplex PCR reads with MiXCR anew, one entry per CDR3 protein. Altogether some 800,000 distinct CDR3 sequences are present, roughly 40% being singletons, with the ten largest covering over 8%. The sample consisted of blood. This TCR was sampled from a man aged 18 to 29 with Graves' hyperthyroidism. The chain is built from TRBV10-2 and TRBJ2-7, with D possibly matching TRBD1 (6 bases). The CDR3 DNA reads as TGCGCCAGCAGTGATTCTTCCGGGACACGCTACGAGCAGTACTTC. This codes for CASSDSSGTRYEQYF.